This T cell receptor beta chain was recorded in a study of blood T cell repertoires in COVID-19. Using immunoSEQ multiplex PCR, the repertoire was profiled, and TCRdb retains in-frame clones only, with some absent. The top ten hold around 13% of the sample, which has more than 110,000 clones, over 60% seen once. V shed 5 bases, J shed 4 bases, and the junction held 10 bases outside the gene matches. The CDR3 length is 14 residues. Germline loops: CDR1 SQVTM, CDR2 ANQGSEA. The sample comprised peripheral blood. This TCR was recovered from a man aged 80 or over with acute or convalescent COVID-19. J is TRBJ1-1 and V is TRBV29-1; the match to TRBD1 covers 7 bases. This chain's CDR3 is CSVHRGSSGTEAFF. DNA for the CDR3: TGCAGCGTTCACAGGGGTTCCTCTGGCACTGAAGCTTTCTTT.